The next 6 T cell receptor beta chains were all read from a single sample in a study of T cell responses to AZD1222 COVID-19 vaccine. Profiled with immunoSEQ multiplex PCR; TCRdb holds only in-frame clones, not every one. The sample records 210,000 or so clones, roughly 94% being singletons. Sequenced here: peripheral blood, sampled 28 days after the second dose of the MenACWY control vaccine. These receptors originate from an adult who received the MenACWY meningococcal vaccine as a control.

The chain uses TRBV6-5 and TRBJ1-3; the D gene is possibly TRBD1 (6 bases). V was trimmed by 10 bases and J by 4 bases, leaving 17 bases between them. The CDR3 covers 14 residues. The V gene's germline CDR1 is MNHEY and CDR2 SVGAGI. CDR3 nucleotide sequence: TGTGCCATCCTAGCCAGGGGATCGGGAAACACCATATATTTT. It codes for CAILARGSGNTIYF.

The chain couples TRBV29-1 to TRBJ1-2; D possibly corresponds to TRBD1 (6 bases). V shed 4 bases and J shed 0 bases, with 12 bases lying between them. The germline CDR1 and CDR2 sequences are SQVTM and ANQGSEA. The CDR3 is 14 amino acids. CDR3 coding DNA: TGCAGCGTTGTCGTCTCAGGGGCTAACTATGGCTACACCTTC. It specifies CSVVVSGANYGYTF.

DNA of the CDR3: TGTGCCAGCAGTTCCGGGACTAGCTTCTACGAGCAGTACTTC. Translated: CASSSGTSFYEQYF. This rearrangement joins TRBV28 to TRBJ2-7, with 9 nucleotides matching TRBD2. The CDR3 totals 14 residues. Germline loops: CDR1 MDHEN, CDR2 SYDVKM. V lost 4 bases, J lost 3 bases, and 4 bases stayed unmatched. The entire variable domain, with the rest obtained from reference TRBV28 and TRBJ2-7, is as follows: DVKVTQSSRYLVKRTGEKVFLECVQDMDHENMFWYRQDPGLGLRLIYFSYDVKMKEKGDIPEGYSVSREKKERFSLILESASTNQTSMYLCASSSGTSFYEQYFGPGTRLTVT.

Points on this clone: The identical CDR3 is also encoded by other nucleotide sequences in the sample. The chain employs TRBV5-1 and TRBJ2-5; D possibly matches TRBD1 or TRBD2 (5 bases each). This CDR3 comprises 14 residues. CDR1 and CDR2 from the germline V gene are SGHRS and YFSETQ. Trimming removed 2 bases at V and 1 base at J, with 9 bases between. The CDR3 nucleotides read TGCGCCAGCAGCTTTACCGGGGCCCAAGAGACCCAGTACTTC. It is translated as CASSFTGAQETQYF.

The chain recombines TRBV7-8 with TRBJ1-1, with 12 positions matching TRBD1. CDR1 SGHVS and CDR2 FQNEAQ come from the germline V gene. V trimming: 1 base; J trimming: 5 bases; junction bases outside the gene matches: 8. This CDR3 spans 17 amino acids. In DNA form, the CDR3 reads TGTGCCAGCAGCTTAGAGCGGGACAGGGGGCGAAGGACTGAAGCTTTCTTT. Amino acids: CASSLERDRGRRTEAFF.

The chain joins TRBV5-4 to TRBJ2-7; 8 bases match TRBD2. Germline CDR1 and CDR2: SGHNT and YYREEE (reference sequence). V shed 4 bases and J 5 bases; nucleotides not matched to a gene: 5. There are 13 residues in the CDR3. The CDR3 is CASSPGLEDEQYF. The CDR3 coding sequence is TGTGCCAGCAGCCCGGGACTAGAGGACGAGCAGTACTTC.